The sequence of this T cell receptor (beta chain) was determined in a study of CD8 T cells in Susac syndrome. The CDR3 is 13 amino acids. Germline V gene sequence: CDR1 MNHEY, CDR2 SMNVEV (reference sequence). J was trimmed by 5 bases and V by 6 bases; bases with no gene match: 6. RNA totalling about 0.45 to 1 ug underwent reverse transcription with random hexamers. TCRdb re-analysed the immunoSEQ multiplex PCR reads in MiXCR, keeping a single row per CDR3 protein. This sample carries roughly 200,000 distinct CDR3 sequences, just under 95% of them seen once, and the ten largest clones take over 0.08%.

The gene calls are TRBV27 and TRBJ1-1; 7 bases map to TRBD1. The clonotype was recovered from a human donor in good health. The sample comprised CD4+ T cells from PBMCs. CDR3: CASRYQDRTEAFF. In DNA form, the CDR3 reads TGTGCCAGCAGGTATCAGGACAGGACTGAAGCTTTCTTT.